The clone carrying this T cell receptor beta chain is medium-sized. Its antigen is unidentified. TRBV12-4/TRBJ1-2 clonotypes were amplified with adaptor-ligated barcode primers. Each CDR3 protein is one row after TCRdb ran MiXCR on the multiplex PCR reads. The sample holds some 1,200 distinct CDR3 sequences, roughly 23% seen once. Study outcomes and limitations: Greatest tumor Treg TCR overlap was with tumor naive CD4+ cells. Tumor memory CD4+ T cell TCR gene usage was found to cluster with blood and lymph node memory CD4+ cells and with lymph node naive CD4+ cells.

Naive CD4+ T cells were purified with Tregs depleted by CD25. CDR3 size: 13 residues. The V end lost 1 base, the J end lost 0 bases, and 3 bases lay between the germline ends. The chain links TRBV12-3 or TRBV12-4 to TRBJ1-2; D gene uncertain. The TCR was taken from a female donor with breast cancer. Sequenced: naive CD4+ T cells sorted from blood. Subset here: naive CD4+ T cells, CD4+CD45RA+CD25-. The CDR3 sequence: CASSLEANYGYTF. The CDR3 nucleotides are TGTGCCAGCAGTTTAGAAGCTAACTATGGCTACACCTTC.